This T cell receptor (beta chain) was captured by sequencing in a study of T cells in Graves' hyperthyroidism and ophthalmopathy. Diagnoses used clinical symptoms, serum thyroxine and TRAb, thyroid ultrasound and orbital computed tomography. Worth noting for this clonotype: Its antigen remains unknown.

General study points: From stable hyperthyroidism, ophthalmopathy was separated by a 13 V-J model.

CDR3 length: 17 residues. The V and J ends lost 0 bases and 5 bases, in that order; junction bases with no gene match: 15. From germline, CDR1 is SQVTM and CDR2 ANQGSEA. Researchers amplified the TCR beta CDR3 regions from RNA transcripts. In the first-round RT-PCR of the TCR CDR3, the HTBI primer set was used. TCRdb processed the multiplex PCR reads anew with MiXCR; each CDR3 protein has one entry. The sample yields about 270,000 distinct CDR3 sequences, roughly a quarter seen once. The source of this sequence is a woman between 40 and 55 years old with Graves' ophthalmopathy. This sequence joins TRBV29-1 and TRBJ2-5; 7 bases line up with TRBD1. Sequencing was performed on blood. The CDR3 sequence: CSVEDGKGAGGPETQYF. The CDR3 DNA reads TGCAGCGTTGAAGATGGGAAGGGGGCAGGGGGACCGGAGACCCAGTACTTC.